This TCR beta chain was identified in a study of metastatic and nonmetastatic thyroid tumors. The CDR3 consists of 18 residues. Per germline, CDR1 KGHSH and CDR2 LQKENI. The J segment lost 2 bases and the V segment lost 6 bases, leaving 9 bases of the junction unmatched. Treatment of any kind had been given to no patient before thyroid surgery. Many counts were recorded for this clone. The sample holds other DNA sequences that translate to the same CDR3. TCRdb re-called the PCR reads via MiXCR. The repertoire has some 33,000 clones, around 7% of them found once; the top ten carry 40% to 50%. The source of this sequence is a female donor with papillary thyroid cancer or a benign thyroid nodule (not recorded which). Some clones in this sample may be carry-over from other donors' samples. Sample: blood. The chain couples TRBV18 to TRBJ2-6; 11 positions agree with TRBD1. As DNA, the CDR3 is TGTGCCAGCTCTCCGGTGTGGACAGGGGGCGCTGGGGCCAACGTCCTGACTTTC. Translating gives CASSPVWTGGAGANVLTF.